The 14 T cell receptor beta chains below were found in one sample sequenced in a study of Graves' ophthalmopathy and Graves' hyperthyroidism. RNA transcripts provided the template for amplifying TCR beta CDR3 regions. RT-PCR was first run with HTBI primers, then multiplex PCR in a second round. Each CDR3 protein gets one entry after TCRdb re-called the multiplex PCR reads with MiXCR. Counted here are roughly 350,000 distinct CDR3 sequences, about a sixth occurring once; the ten biggest clones make up 2% to 3%. Sequencing was done on a sample of peripheral blood. Receptors originate from an adult woman with stable Graves' hyperthyroidism.

This clonotype came up many times. The chain links TRBV7-8 to TRBJ1-5, with 7 positions matching TRBD1. The germline V gene encodes CDR1 SGHVS and CDR2 FQNEAQ. V was clipped by 5 bases and J by 6 bases; unmatched bases: 7. The CDR3 contains 14 residues. In nucleotides, the CDR3 is TGTGCCAGCAGCATCGACAGGGTATCTCAGCCCCAGCATTTT. Its translation: CASSIDRVSQPQHF.

Of note for this clonotype: This could be a read error, since a much larger clone is one nucleotide away. The chain employs TRBV10-2 and TRBJ2-7, with D unclear. CDR3 length: 14 amino acids. From germline, CDR1 is WSHSY and CDR2 SAAADI. In DNA form, the CDR3 reads TGCGCCATCAGTGATATTGATCTCCTAGGCGAGCAGTACTTC. It translates to CAISDIDLLGEQYF.

This clonotype was seen many times. V is TRBV7-6 and J is TRBJ2-5; the match to TRBD1 covers 7 bases. CDR1 and CDR2 from the germline V gene are SGHVS and FNYEAQ. The CDR3 runs to 14 residues. V shed 5 bases and J 7 bases; nucleotides not matched to a gene: 10. The CDR3 sequence is CASSPGQRLGTQYF. In DNA form, the CDR3 reads TGTGCCAGCAGCCCGGGACAGAGGCTAGGGACCCAGTACTTC.

This clonotype was counted at least ten times. The chain employs TRBV4-1 and TRBJ2-5; the match to TRBD1 covers 8 bases. Germline V gives CDR1 MGHRA, CDR2 YSYEKL. This CDR3 is 15 amino acids long. J gave up 3 bases and V 4 bases, and 7 bases lay outside the gene matches. The CDR3 region has the DNA TGCGCCAGCAGCCCCCAGGGGGCCTTAGAAGAGACCCAGTACTTC. Its translation: CASSPQGALEETQYF.

Ten or more counts support this clonotype. The chain combines TRBV7-3 with TRBJ2-4, with D unresolved. The CDR3 runs to 16 residues. From germline, CDR1 is SGHTA and CDR2 FQGTGA. V was trimmed by 5 bases and J by 2 bases, leaving 16 bases between them. The DNA of the CDR3 is TGTGCCAGCAGCCCGTCACCTCAGTTAACCAAAAACATTCAGTACTTC. It codes for CASSPSPQLTKNIQYF.

The chain links TRBV18 to TRBJ1-1, with D possibly TRBD1 on 5 matching bases. Germline V lookup: CDR1 KGHSH, CDR2 LQKENI. Deletions cut 5 bases from V and 1 base from J, with 11 bases between. The CDR3 is made up of 14 amino acids. The CDR3 region has the DNA TGTGCCAGCTCATCCAGACAGAAGAACACTGAAGCTTTCTTT. Its protein product is CASSSRQKNTEAFF.

V and J are TRBV6-5 and TRBJ2-5, with TRBD1 matching over 12 bases. The CDR3 extends over 17 amino acids. The V gene end was trimmed by 2 bases and the J gene end by 5 bases; junction bases not matched to a gene: 9. The germline CDR1 and CDR2 sequences are MNHEY and SVGAGI. Here the CDR3 reads CASSYEGQGAKGETQYF. In DNA form, the CDR3 reads TGTGCCAGCAGTTACGAGGGACAGGGGGCAAAGGGGGAGACCCAGTACTTC.

This clonotype was detected many times. The J gene is TRBJ2-7, the V gene TRBV27, with D possibly being TRBD1 (6 bases). Trimming left V 5 bases short and J 3 bases short, with 14 bases between. Germline lookup yields CDR1 MNHEY and CDR2 SMNVEV (reference sequence). The CDR3 contains 14 residues. The CDR3 spells CASSPLQGYYEQYF. CDR3 in DNA: TGTGCCAGCAGTCCCCTACAGGGATACTACGAGCAGTACTTC.

The chain is built from TRBV20-1 and TRBJ2-7; TRBD1 might be the D (5 bases). The CDR3 has 14 residues. The V gene's germline CDR1 is DFQATT and CDR2 SNEGSKA (reference sequence). V shed 5 bases and J shed 7 bases, with 21 bases lying between them. As DNA, the CDR3 is TGCAGTGCTGGTAGGTCTGACAGACCAGGGGAGCAGTACTTC. Its translation is CSAGRSDRPGEQYF.

In the case of this clonotype: A read error may explain this, as a much larger clone is one base away. J is TRBJ2-7 and V is TRBV6-2 or TRBV6-3; the match to TRBD1 covers 8 bases. CDR3 length: 13 residues. The germline gives CDR1 MNHEY, CDR2 SVGEGT. The CDR3 reads CANRTGSLYEQCF. CDR3 DNA: TGTGCCAACAGGACAGGGTCTCTCTACGAGCAGTGCTTC.

The chain uses TRBV30 and TRBJ2-3; TRBD2 aligns across 10 bases. The CDR3 has 14 amino acids. Germline CDR1 is GTSNPN and CDR2 is SVGIG (reference sequence). The V and J ends lost 1 base and 4 bases, in that order; junction bases with no gene match: 2. CDR3 bases: TGTGCCTGGAGTGGGCTAGCGGGAGCAGATACGCAGTATTTT. Encoded protein: CAWSGLAGADTQYF.

This chain uses TRBV27 with TRBJ2-1; 8 bases agree with TRBD1. The junction had 12 bases not matched to a gene; V was cut back by 8 bases and J by 9 bases. CDR1 is MNHEY, CDR2 SMNVEV, per germline (reference sequence). This CDR3 is built from 14 residues. The CDR3 region is CASSPAQGAGEQFF. The CDR3 DNA reads TGTGCCAGCTCACCGGCGCAGGGGGCTGGTGAGCAGTTCTTC.

This clonotype was recorded only once. The CDR3 loop reads CASTPGDMNTEAFF. The DNA for the CDR3 is TGTGCCAGCACCCCGGGGGACATGAACACTGAAGCTTTCTTT. The rearrangement uses TRBV6-1 and TRBJ1-1; TRBD1 is a possible D gene (6 bases). The CDR3 extends over 14 amino acids. V dropped 7 bases and J dropped 0 bases, with 12 bases sitting between them. Germline CDR1 MNHNS, CDR2 SASEGT.

The table lists this clonotype with many counts. V usage is TRBV6-4 and J usage is TRBJ1-4; no firm D call. Germline V gives CDR1 MRHNA, CDR2 SNTAGT. V lost 5 bases, J lost 8 bases, and 6 bases lay in between. CDR3 length: 11 amino acids. Written as DNA, the CDR3 is TGTGCCAGCAGTCTCTTGGAAAAACTGTTTTTT. It is translated as CASSLLEKLFF.